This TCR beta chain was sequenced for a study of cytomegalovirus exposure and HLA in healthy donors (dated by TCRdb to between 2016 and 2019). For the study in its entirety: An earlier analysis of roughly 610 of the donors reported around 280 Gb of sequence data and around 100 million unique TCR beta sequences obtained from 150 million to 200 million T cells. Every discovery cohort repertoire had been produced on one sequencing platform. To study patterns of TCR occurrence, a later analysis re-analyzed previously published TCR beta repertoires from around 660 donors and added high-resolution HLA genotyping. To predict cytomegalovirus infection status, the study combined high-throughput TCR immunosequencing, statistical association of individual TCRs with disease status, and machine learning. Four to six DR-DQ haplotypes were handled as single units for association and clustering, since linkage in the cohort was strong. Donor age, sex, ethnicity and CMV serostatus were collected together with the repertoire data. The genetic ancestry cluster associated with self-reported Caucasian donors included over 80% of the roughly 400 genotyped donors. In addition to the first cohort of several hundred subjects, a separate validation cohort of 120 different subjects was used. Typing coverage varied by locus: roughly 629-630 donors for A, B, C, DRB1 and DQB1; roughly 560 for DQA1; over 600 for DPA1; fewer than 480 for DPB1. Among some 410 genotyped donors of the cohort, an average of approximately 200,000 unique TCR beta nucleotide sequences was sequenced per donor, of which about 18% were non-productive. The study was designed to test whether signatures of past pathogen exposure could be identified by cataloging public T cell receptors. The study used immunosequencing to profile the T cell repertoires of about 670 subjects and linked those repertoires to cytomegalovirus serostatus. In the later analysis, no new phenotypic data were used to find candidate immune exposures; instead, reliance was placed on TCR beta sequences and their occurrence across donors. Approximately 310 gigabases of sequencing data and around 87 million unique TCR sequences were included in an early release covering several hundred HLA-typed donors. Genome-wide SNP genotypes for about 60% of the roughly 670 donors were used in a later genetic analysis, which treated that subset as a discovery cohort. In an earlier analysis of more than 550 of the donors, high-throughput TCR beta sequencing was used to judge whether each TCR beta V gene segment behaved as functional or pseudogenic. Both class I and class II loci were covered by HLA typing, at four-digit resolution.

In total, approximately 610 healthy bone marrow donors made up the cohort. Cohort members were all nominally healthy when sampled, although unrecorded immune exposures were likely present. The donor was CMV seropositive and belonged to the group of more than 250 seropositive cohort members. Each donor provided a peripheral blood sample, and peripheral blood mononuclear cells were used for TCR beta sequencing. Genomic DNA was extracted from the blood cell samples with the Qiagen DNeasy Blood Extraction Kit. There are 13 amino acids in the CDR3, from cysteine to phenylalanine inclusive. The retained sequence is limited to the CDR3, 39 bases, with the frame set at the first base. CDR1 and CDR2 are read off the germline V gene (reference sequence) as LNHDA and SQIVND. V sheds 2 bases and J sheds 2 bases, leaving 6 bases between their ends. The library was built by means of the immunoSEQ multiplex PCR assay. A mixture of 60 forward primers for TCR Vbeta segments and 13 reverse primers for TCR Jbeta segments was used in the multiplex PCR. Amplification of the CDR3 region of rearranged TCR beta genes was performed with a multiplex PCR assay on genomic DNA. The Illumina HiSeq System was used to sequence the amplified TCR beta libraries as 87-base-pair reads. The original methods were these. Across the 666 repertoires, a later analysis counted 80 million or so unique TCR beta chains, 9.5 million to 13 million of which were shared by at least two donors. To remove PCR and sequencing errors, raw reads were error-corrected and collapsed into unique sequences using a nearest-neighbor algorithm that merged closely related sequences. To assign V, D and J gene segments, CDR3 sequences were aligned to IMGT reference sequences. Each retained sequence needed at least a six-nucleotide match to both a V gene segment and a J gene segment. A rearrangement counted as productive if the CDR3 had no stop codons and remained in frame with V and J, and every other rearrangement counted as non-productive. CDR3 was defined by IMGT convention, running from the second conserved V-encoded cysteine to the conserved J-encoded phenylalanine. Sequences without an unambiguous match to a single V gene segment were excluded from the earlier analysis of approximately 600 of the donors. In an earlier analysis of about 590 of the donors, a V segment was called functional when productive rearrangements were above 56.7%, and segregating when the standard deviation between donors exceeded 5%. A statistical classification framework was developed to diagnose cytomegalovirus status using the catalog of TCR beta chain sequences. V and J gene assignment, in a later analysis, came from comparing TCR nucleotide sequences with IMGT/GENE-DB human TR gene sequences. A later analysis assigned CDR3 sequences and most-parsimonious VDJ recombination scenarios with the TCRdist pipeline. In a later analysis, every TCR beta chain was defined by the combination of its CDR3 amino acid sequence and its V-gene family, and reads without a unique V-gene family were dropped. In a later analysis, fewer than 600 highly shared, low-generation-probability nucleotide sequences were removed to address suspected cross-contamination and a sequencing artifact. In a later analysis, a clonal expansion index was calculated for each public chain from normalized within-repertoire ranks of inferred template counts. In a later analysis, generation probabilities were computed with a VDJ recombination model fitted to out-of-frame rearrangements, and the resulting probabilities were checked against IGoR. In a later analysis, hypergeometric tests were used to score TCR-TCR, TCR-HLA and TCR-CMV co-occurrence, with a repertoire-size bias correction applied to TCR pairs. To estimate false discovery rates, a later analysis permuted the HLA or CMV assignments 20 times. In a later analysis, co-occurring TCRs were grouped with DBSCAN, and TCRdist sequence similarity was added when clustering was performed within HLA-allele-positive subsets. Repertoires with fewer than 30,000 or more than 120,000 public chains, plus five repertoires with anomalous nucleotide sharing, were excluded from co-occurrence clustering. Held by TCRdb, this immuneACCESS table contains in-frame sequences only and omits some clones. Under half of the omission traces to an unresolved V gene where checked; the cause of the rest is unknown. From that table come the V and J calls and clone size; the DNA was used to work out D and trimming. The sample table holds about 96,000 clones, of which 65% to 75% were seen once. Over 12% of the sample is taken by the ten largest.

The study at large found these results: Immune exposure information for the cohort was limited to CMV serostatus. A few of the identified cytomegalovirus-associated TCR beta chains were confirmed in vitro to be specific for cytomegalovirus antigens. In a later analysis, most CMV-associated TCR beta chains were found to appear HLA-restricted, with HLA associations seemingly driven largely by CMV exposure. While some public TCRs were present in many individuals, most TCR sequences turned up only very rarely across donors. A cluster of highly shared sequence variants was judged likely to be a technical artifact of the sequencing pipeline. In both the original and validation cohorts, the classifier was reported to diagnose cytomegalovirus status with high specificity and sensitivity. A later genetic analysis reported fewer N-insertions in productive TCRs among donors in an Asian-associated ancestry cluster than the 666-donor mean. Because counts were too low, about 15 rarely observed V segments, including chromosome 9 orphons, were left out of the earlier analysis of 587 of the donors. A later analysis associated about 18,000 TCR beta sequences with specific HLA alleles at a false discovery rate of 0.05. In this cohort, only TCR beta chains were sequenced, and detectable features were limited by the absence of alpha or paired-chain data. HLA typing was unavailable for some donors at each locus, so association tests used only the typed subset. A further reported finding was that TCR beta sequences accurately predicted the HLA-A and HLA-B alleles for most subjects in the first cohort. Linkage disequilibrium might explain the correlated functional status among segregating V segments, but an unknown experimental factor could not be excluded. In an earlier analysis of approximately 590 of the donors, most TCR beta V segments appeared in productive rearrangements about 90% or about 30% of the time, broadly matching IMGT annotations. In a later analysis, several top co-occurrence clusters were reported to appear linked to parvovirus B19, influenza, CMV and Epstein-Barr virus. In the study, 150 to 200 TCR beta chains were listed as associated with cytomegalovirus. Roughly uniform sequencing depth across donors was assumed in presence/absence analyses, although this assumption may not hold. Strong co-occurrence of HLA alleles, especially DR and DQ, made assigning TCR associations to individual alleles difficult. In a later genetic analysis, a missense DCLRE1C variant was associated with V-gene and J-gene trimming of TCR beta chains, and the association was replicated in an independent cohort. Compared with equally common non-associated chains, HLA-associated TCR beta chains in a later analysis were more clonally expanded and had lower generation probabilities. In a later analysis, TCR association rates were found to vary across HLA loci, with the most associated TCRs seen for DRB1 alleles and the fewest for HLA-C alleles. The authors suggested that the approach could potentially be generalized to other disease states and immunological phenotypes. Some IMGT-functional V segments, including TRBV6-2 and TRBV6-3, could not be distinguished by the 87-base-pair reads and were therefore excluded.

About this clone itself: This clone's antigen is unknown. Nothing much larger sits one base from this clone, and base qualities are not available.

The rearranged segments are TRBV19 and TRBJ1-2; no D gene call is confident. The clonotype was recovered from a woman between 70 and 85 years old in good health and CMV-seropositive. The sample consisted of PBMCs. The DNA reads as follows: TGTGCCAGTAGTATAAGCCGGAACTATGGCTACACCTTC. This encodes CASSISRNYGYTF.